The 22 T cell receptor beta chains below come from one sample, sequenced in a study of follicular helper T cells after annual influenza vaccination. Produced via immunoSEQ multiplex PCR; TCRdb's table is partial and in-frame only. Of about 11,000 clones in the sample, 65% to 80% were seen once. This specimen was CXCR5- memory CD4+ T cells sorted from blood, taken 6 weeks after influenza vaccination. These receptors all come from an adult who received the influenza vaccine.

The rearrangement joins TRBV7-3 to TRBJ1-1; 9 nucleotides agree with TRBD1. Per germline, CDR1 SGHTA and CDR2 FQGTGA. After removal of 5 bases from V and 1 base from J, the junction contained 2 bases not matched to a gene. The CDR3 has 14 amino acids. CDR3 loop: CASSRTGENTEAFF. As DNA, the CDR3 is TGTGCCAGCAGCCGGACAGGGGAGAACACTGAAGCTTTCTTT.

The chain has TRBV9 and TRBJ1-3; TRBD1 is a possible D gene (5 bases). Trimming removed 2 bases from V and 3 bases from J, with 12 bases in between. The CDR3 loop spans 15 amino acids. Per germline, CDR1 SGDLS and CDR2 YYNGEE. The CDR3 DNA reads TGTGCCAGCAGCGTCGCCCCAGGGAATGGAAACACCATATATTTT. Protein product: CASSVAPGNGNTIYF. The full variable domain, with the rest looked up from reference TRBV9 and TRBJ1-3, is DSGVTQTPKHLITATGQRVTLRCSPRSGDLSVYWYQQSLDQGLQFLIQYYNGEERAKGNILERFSAQQFPDLHSELNLSSLELGDSALYFCASSVAPGNGNTIYFGEGSWLTVV.

V usage is TRBV2 and J usage is TRBJ1-4, with D tentatively TRBD1 (5 bases). Trimming removed 5 bases from V and 8 bases from J, with 18 bases in between. The CDR3 has 15 amino acids. The germline CDR1 and CDR2 sequences are SNHLY and FYNNEI. The CDR3, as DNA: TGTGCCAGCAGTAACACCGGGGCCTCTGGGGAAAAACTGTTTTTT. Its translation is CASSNTGASGEKLFF.

This chain joins TRBV5-1 and TRBJ1-1; D gene unclear. CDR3 size: 14 residues. Germline V gives CDR1 SGHRS, CDR2 YFSETQ. The V gene lost 6 bases and the J gene lost 3 bases, with 15 bases spanning the gap. Here the CDR3 reads CASKYLGRDTEAFF. The DNA of the CDR3 is TGCGCCAGCAAGTATTTGGGTAGGGACACTGAAGCTTTCTTT.

Only a few counts were recorded for this clone. This chain links TRBV7-9 with TRBJ1-1; D is uncertain. Germline V CDR1 and CDR2: SEHNR, FQNEAQ (reference sequence). The CDR3 is 14 amino acids. V lost 10 bases to trimming and J lost 1 base, with 16 bases between them. The CDR3, as DNA: TGTGCCACCACGATTACCAGTCCGAACACTGAAGCTTTCTTT. Protein sequence: CATTITSPNTEAFF.

The J gene is TRBJ1-5, the V gene TRBV6-1; no clear D. V lost 6 bases and J 3 bases, leaving 12 bases between the germline ends. Germline assignment: CDR1 MNHNS and CDR2 SASEGT. The CDR3 runs 14 residues. CDR3 in amino acids: CASSPTNFNQPQHF. As DNA, the CDR3 is TGTGCCAGCAGCCCTACTAACTTCAATCAGCCCCAGCATTTT.

The chain is built from TRBV18 and TRBJ2-7, with 11 bases matching TRBD2. The CDR3 is 15 amino acids. J lost 3 bases, V lost 3 bases, and 4 bases had no gene match. CDR1 is KGHSH and CDR2 is LQKENI in the germline V gene. The CDR3 DNA reads TGTGCCAGCTCACCTACTAGCGGGGGATTCTACGAGCAGTACTTC. Residues: CASSPTSGGFYEQYF.

V and J are TRBV11-3 and TRBJ2-5; D possibly matches TRBD1 or TRBD2 (5 bases each). The CDR3 is made up of 13 amino acids. The V gene lost 5 bases and the J gene lost 6 bases, with 13 bases spanning the gap. Germline lookup yields CDR1 SGHNT and CDR2 YENEEA. CDR3 nucleotides: TGTGCCAGCAGCGACCCGGGGCGAAAGACCCAGTACTTC. Protein: CASSDPGRKTQYF.

The chain carries TRBV2 and TRBJ2-3, with D maybe TRBD2 (6 bases). The CDR3 is 15 amino acids. Between the trimmed V and J ends, which lost 7 bases and 2 bases, there was a span of 16 bases. From germline, CDR1 is SNHLY and CDR2 FYNNEI. As DNA, the CDR3 is TGTGCCAGCACTAGGGAGGCCCAGGTCACAGATACGCAGTATTTT. Translation: CASTREAQVTDTQYF.

The genes are TRBV13 and TRBJ2-7; TRBD1 matches at 8 bases. V lost 5 bases and J lost 4; bases outside the gene matches: 1. Germline CDR1 PRHDT, CDR2 FYEKMQ (reference sequence). This CDR3 is built from 12 residues. Written as DNA, the CDR3 is TGTGCCAGCAGCCGGACAGGGTACGAGCAGTACTTC. It is translated as CASSRTGYEQYF.

J is TRBJ1-1 and V is TRBV6-1, with D unresolved. The CDR3 extends over 14 amino acids. V was trimmed by 4 bases and J by 6 bases, leaving 15 bases between them. The germline gives CDR1 MNHNS, CDR2 SASEGT. The CDR3 region has the DNA TGTGCCAGCAGTGGCCCCGTAAGGTTGGCTGAAGCTTTCTTT. Translation: CASSGPVRLAEAFF.

The V and J genes are TRBV5-1 and TRBJ1-1; TRBD1 matches 7 bases. J gave up 9 bases and V 0 bases, and 2 bases lay outside the gene matches. The V gene's germline CDR1 is SGHRS and CDR2 YFSETQ. The CDR3 has 12 amino acids. In DNA, the CDR3 is TGCGCCAGCAGCTTGGAACAGGGGAAAGCTTTCTTT. This codes for CASSLEQGKAFF.

The chain combines TRBV5-4 with TRBJ2-7; 16 positions match TRBD2. V shed 4 bases and J 5 bases; nucleotides not matched to a gene: 9. CDR1 is SGHNT and CDR2 is YYREEE in the germline V gene (reference sequence). The CDR3 runs to 17 residues. DNA for the CDR3: TGTGCCAGCAGCACCGGGACTAGCGGGGGGGCGTTCCACGAGCAGTACTTC. Its protein product is CASSTGTSGGAFHEQYF.

This clone was counted once. J is TRBJ1-3 and V is TRBV7-9; 10 bases align to TRBD1. Germline V gene lookup returns CDR1 SEHNR and CDR2 FQNEAQ (reference sequence). The junction had 2 bases not matched to a gene; V was cut back by 2 bases and J by 4 bases. The CDR3 spans 15 residues. CDR3 coding DNA: TGTGCCAGCAGCTTAACGACAGGGGGCGGAAACACCATATATTTT. This gives the protein CASSLTTGGGNTIYF.

The chain combines TRBV25-1 with TRBJ1-1, with D possibly being TRBD1 (6 bases). The length of the CDR3 is 15 residues. The V and J ends lost 0 bases and 1 base respectively, with 9 bases between them. Germline loops: CDR1 MGHDK, CDR2 SYGVNS. This chain's CDR3 is CASSEYSGANTEAFF. The CDR3, as DNA: TGTGCCAGCAGTGAATACTCAGGGGCGAACACTGAAGCTTTCTTT.

The CDR3 is CASSLKRVSDTQYF. The CDR3, as DNA: TGTGCCAGCAGCTTAAAAAGAGTATCAGATACGCAGTATTTT. The chain joins TRBV7-8 to TRBJ2-3; unclear D gene. Per the germline V gene, CDR1 is SGHVS and CDR2 is FQNEAQ. The CDR3 has 14 residues. V lost 2 bases and J 4 bases, leaving 10 bases between the germline ends. Based on the CDR3 plus reference TRBV7-8 and TRBJ2-3, the full variable domain is GAGVSQSPRYKVAKRGQDVALRCDPISGHVSLFWYQQALGQGPEFLTYFQNEAQLDKSGLPSDRFFAERPEGSVSTLKIQRTQQEDSAVYLCASSLKRVSDTQYFGPGTRLTVL.

The chain combines TRBV6-5 with TRBJ1-2; D not resolved. With 2 bases removed from V and 2 bases from J, the gap between germline ends came to 9 bases. The CDR3 runs 14 residues. Looked up from germline, CDR1 is MNHEY and CDR2 is SVGAGI. CDR3 loop: CASSYSALNYGYTF. The CDR3, as DNA: TGTGCCAGCAGTTACAGCGCCCTAAACTATGGCTACACCTTC.

This chain uses TRBV5-1 with TRBJ1-3; D remains unclear. Looked up from germline, CDR1 is SGHRS and CDR2 is YFSETQ. Between the trimmed V and J ends, which lost 1 base and 2 bases, there was a span of 10 bases. The CDR3 sequence is 15 residues long. The CDR3 DNA reads as TGCGCCAGCAGCTTGACCGGGAGTACTGGAAACACCATATATTTT. Protein sequence: CASSLTGSTGNTIYF.

The chain combines TRBV27 with TRBJ2-1; tentative D call: TRBD1 (5 bases). This CDR3 contains 16 residues. Germline V gene lookup returns CDR1 MNHEY and CDR2 SMNVEV (reference sequence). V lost 2 bases to trimming and J lost 0 bases, with 11 bases between them. The CDR3 DNA sequence: TGTGCCAGCAGTTTAATGGGGCAGAGCTCCTACAATGAGCAGTTCTTC. Protein: CASSLMGQSSYNEQFF.

The chain uses TRBV7-9 and TRBJ2-1; 9 bases match TRBD2. The J segment lost 8 bases and the V segment lost 3 bases, leaving 5 bases of the junction unmatched. There are 14 residues in the CDR3. CDR1 and CDR2 from the germline V gene are SEHNR and FQNEAQ (reference sequence). CDR3 sequence: CASSLRLAEHEQFF. CDR3 nucleotide sequence: TGTGCCAGCAGCTTGAGACTAGCGGAGCATGAGCAGTTCTTC. The complete variable domain, with remaining parts taken from reference TRBV7-9 and TRBJ2-1, reads DTGVSQNPRHKITKRGQNVTFRCDPISEHNRLYWYRQTLGQGPEFLTYFQNEAQLEKSRLLSDRFSAERPKGSFSTLEIQRTEQGDSAMYLCASSLRLAEHEQFFGPGTRLTVL.

V and J are TRBV4-3 and TRBJ1-1; D not certain. Trimming removed 0 bases from V and 11 bases from J, with 16 bases in between. Germline values: CDR1 LGHNA, CDR2 YSLEER. The CDR3 covers 14 residues. The DNA for the CDR3 is TGCGCCAGCAGCCAAGATTACCCGCCCGCGGGCGCTTTCTTT. This sequence encodes CASSQDYPPAGAFF.

This sequence joins TRBV9 and TRBJ2-1; D possibly uses TRBD1 or TRBD2 (5 bases each). The CDR3 has 14 amino acids. V lost 4 bases, J lost 4 bases, and 12 bases lay in between. Germline-derived CDR1 and CDR2 are SGDLS and YYNGEE. The CDR3 region is CASSTGPKYNEQFF. The DNA for the CDR3 is TGTGCCAGCAGCACGGGACCGAAATACAATGAGCAGTTCTTC.